This T cell receptor beta chain appears in the sequencing data of a study of blood T cells in healthy people across ages. Per germline, CDR1 SGHRS and CDR2 YFSETQ. Trimming cost V 0 bases and J 8 bases, with 9 bases left between them. The CDR3 sequence is 13 residues long. Total RNA was isolated from each sample in quantities of at least 6 micrograms. The second PCR ran about 7 to 12 cycles with a sample-barcoded 5' primer and J-beta primers. Each cDNA molecule, via a template-switch adaptor with 12 random nucleotides, was tagged. TCRdb re-derived calls from the 5' RACE reads in MiXCR, one entry per CDR3 protein. The repertoire holds some 1.4 million distinct CDR3 sequences, with approximately 38% as singletons.

The sequencing sample was made of blood. This rearrangement joins TRBV5-1 to TRBJ2-4; tentatively, D is TRBD2 (5 bases). The receptor was derived from a woman between 18 and 29 years old in good health. The CDR3 region is CASSLERADIQYF. The DNA of the CDR3 is TGCGCCAGCAGCTTGGAGAGGGCGGACATTCAGTACTTC.